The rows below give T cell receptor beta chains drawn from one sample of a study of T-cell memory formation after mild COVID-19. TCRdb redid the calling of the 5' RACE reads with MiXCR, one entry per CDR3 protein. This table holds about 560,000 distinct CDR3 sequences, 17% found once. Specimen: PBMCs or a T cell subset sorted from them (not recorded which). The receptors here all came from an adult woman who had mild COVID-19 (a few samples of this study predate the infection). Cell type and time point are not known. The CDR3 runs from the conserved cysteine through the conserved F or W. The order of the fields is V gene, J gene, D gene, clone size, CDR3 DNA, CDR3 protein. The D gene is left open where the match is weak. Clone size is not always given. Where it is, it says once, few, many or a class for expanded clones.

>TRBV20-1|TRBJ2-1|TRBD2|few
TGCAGTGCTAAGGGACTAGCGGGGGGCAATGAGCAGTTCTTC
CSAKGLAGGNEQFF
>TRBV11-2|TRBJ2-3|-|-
TGTGCCAGCAGCCCTGGGCGGTTCGAAGTGGATACGCAGTATTTT
CASSPGRFEVDTQYF
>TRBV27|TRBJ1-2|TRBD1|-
TGTGCCAGCAGTCAGACAGGGCTCGGACTTGGCTACACCTTC
CASSQTGLGLGYTF
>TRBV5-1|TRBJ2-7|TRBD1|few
TGCGCCAGCAGCCTTGGACAGGGTACCAACGAGCAGTACTTC
CASSLGQGTNEQYF
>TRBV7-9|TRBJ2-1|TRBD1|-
TGTGCCAGCAGCTTTCGGGACAGGGGCCTCCATGAGCAGTTCTTC
CASSFRDRGLHEQFF
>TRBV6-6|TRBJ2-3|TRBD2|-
TGTGCCAGCAGACTACACATGGGGACTAGCGGGGATTTAGATACGCAGTATTTT
CASRLHMGTSGDLDTQYF
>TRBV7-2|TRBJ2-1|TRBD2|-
TGTGCCAGCAGCCTTCGGACTAGCGGGAGCATGGGTGAGCAGTTCTTC
CASSLRTSGSMGEQFF
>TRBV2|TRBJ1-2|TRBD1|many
TGTGCCAGCCTACAACCCGGACAGGGAAACTATGGCTACACCTTC
CASLQPGQGNYGYTF
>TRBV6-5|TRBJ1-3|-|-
TGTGCCAGCAGTTACAGGGGGTACGGCTCTGGAAACACCATATATTTT
CASSYRGYGSGNTIYF
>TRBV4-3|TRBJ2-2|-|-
TGCGCCAGCAGCCAGTATAGCGTTAGGAGGGCCACCACCGGGGAGCTGTTTTTT
CASSQYSVRRATTGELFF
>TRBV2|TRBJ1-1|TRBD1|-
TGTGCCAGCAGAGGGACAGGGGGTCTGTACACTGAAGCTTTCTTT
CASRGTGGLYTEAFF
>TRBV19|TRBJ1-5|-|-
TGTGCCAGTAGACCTGTGAGGTCAGCGATCAATCAGCCCCAGCATTTT
CASRPVRSAINQPQHF
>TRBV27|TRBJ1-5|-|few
TGTGCCAGCAGTTTATCCGGCCTAGGCAATCAGCCCCAGCATTTT
CASSLSGLGNQPQHF
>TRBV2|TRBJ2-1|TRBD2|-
TGTGCCAGCAGTGGAACGGGAGGGGCATACAATGAGCAGTTCTTC
CASSGTGGAYNEQFF
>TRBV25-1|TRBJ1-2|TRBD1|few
TGTGCCAGCAGTGACCCGGGACAGGCGACCTATGGCTACACCTTC
CASSDPGQATYGYTF
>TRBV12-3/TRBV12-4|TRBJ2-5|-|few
TGTGCCAGCAGTCGTTTCGTAACTGCCCCAGAGACCCAGTACTTC
CASSRFVTAPETQYF
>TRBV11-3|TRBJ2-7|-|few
TGTGCCAGCAGCTCCAATCCAGGGGAAAGCGAGCAGTACTTC
CASSSNPGESEQYF
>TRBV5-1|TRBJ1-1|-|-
TGCGCCAGCAGCTTGGTCCCCCAGACTTTGTGGACTGAAGCTTTCTTT
CASSLVPQTLWTEAFF
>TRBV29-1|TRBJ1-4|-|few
TGCAGCTTAACGGACAGCCAGGATGGAAAACTGTTTTTT
CSLTDSQDGKLFF
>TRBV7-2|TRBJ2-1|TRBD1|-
TGTGCCAGCAGCTACGGGACAGGGGGCTATGAGCAGTTCTTC
CASSYGTGGYEQFF
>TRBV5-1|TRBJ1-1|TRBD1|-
TGCGCCAGCAGCCAGGGACAGGGTAATTGGGTAATCGCTGAAGCTTTCTTT
CASSQGQGNWVIAEAFF
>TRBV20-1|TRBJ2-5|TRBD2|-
TGCAGTGCTAGAGATCTGAGCGGGAGGGTGTGGACCCAGTACTTC
CSARDLSGRVWTQYF
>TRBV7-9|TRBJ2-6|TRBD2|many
TGCGCCAGCAGCTTAGCGGGCTCTGGGGCCAACGTCCTGACTTTC
CASSLAGSGANVLTF
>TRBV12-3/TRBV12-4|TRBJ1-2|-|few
TGTGCCAGCAATCCGTACTTCTATGGCTACACCTTC
CASNPYFYGYTF
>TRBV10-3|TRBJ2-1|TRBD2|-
TGTGCCATCAGTGTGTCTAGCGGCCACAATGAGCAGTTCTTC
CAISVSSGHNEQFF
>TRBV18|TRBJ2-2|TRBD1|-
TGTGCCAGCTCGCCTACAGGGGGCTACGGCGGGGAGCTGTTTTTT
CASSPTGGYGGELFF
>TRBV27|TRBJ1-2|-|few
TGTGCCAGCAGTTTCTCCCCCGGACATGGCTACACCTTC
CASSFSPGHGYTF